This T cell receptor beta chain is drawn from a study of memory CD4+ T cells and cytomegalovirus serostatus. This clone has just a few counts. The sort gate was single viable CD3+CD4+CD8-CD45RO+ cells for memory CD4+ T cells. Method: immunoSEQ multiplex PCR; TCRdb's copy keeps in-frame clones and lacks some. The sample lists 75,000 to 95,000 clones, 65% to 85% occurring once. Germline CDR1 reads KGHSH; CDR2 reads LQKENI. V shed 3 bases, J shed 11 bases, and the junction held 7 bases outside the gene matches. This CDR3 has 13 amino acids. Input material: memory CD4+ T cells from blood. The sequence came from an adult in good health and CMV-seronegative. The chain employs TRBV18 and TRBJ1-1, with 9 bases matching TRBD1. CDR3 nucleotides: TGTGCCAGCTCACCCTCGGGACAGGGTGTGGCTTTCTTT. It translates to CASSPSGQGVAFF.